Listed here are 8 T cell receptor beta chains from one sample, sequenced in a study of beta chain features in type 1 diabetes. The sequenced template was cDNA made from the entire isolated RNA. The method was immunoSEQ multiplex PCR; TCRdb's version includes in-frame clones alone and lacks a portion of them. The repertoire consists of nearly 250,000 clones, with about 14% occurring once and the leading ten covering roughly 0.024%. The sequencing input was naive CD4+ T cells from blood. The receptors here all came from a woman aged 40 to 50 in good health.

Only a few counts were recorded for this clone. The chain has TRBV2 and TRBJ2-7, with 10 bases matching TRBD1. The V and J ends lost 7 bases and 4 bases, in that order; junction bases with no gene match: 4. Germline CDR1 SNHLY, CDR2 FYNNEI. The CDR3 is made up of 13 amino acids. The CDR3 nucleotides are TGTGCCAGCAAGGACAGGGGGAGGTACGAGCAGTACTTC. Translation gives CASKDRGRYEQYF.

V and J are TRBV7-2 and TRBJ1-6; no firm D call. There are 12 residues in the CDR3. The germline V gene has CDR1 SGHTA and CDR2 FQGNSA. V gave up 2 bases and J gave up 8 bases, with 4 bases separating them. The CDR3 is CASSLTHSPLHF. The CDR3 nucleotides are TGTGCCAGCAGCTTAACTCATTCACCCCTCCACTTT.

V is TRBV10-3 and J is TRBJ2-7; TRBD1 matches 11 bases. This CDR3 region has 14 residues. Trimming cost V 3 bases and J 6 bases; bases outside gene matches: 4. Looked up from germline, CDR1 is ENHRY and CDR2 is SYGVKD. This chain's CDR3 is CAISEGQGASEQYF. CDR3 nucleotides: TGTGCCATCAGTGAAGGACAGGGGGCCTCCGAGCAGTACTTC.

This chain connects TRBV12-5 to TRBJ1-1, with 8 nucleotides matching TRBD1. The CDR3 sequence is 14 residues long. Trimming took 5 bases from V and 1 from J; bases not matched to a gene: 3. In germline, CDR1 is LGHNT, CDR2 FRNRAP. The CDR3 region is CASGRGTGNTEAFF. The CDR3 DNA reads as TGTGCTAGTGGTAGGGGGACAGGGAACACTGAAGCTTTCTTT. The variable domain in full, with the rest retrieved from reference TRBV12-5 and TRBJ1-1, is DARVTQTPRHKVTEMGQEVTMRCQPILGHNTVFWYRQTMMQGLELLAYFRNRAPLDDSGMPKDRFSAEMPDATLATLKIQPSEPRDSAVYFCASGRGTGNTEAFFGQGTRLTVV.

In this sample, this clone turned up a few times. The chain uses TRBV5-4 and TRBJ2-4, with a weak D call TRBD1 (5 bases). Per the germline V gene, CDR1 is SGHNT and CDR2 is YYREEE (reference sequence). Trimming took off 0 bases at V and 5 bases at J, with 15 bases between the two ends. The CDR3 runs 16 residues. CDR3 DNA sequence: TGTGCCAGCAGCTTGGTCCCTACAGGTACTGAAAACATTCAGTACTTC. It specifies CASSLVPTGTENIQYF.

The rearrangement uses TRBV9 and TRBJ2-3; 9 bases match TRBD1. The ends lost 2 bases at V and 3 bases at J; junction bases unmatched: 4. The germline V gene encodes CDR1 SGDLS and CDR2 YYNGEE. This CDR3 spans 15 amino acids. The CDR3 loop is CASSVRQGGTDTQYF. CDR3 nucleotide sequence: TGTGCCAGCAGCGTCCGACAGGGGGGGACAGATACGCAGTATTTT.

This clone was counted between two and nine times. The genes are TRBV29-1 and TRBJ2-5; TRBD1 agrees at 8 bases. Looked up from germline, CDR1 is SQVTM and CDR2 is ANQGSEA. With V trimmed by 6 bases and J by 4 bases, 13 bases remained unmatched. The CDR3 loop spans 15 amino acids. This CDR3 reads CSVGLWTGLRETQYF. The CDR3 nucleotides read TGCAGCGTCGGACTTTGGACAGGGCTACGAGAGACCCAGTACTTC. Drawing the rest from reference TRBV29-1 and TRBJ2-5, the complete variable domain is SAVISQKPSRDICQRGTSLTIQCQVDSQVTMMFWYRQQPGQSLTLIATANQGSEATYESGFVIDKFPISRPNLTFSTLTVSNMSPEDSSIYLCSVGLWTGLRETQYFGPGTRLLVL.

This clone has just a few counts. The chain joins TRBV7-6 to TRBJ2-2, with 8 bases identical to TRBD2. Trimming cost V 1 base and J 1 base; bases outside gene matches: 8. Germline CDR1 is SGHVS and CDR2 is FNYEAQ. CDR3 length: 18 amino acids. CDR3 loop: CASSLVGAGGRNTGELFF. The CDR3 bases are TGTGCCAGCAGCTTAGTAGGGGCGGGGGGCCGGAACACCGGGGAGCTGTTTTTT.